This T cell receptor (beta chain) is from a study of naive and memory T cell subsets. Note on this clonotype: Its antigen is not known.

From germline, CDR1 is SEHNR and CDR2 FQNEAQ (reference sequence). The CDR3 length is 15 residues. The V end was cut by 5 bases, the J end by 0 bases, with 11 bases between. The beta constant-region primer was an equimolar mix of two oligonucleotides covering TRBC1 and TRBC2. Nested alpha and beta constant-region primers with the SP2 primer drove four PCR rounds on ligated cDNA. TCRdb re-called the UMI-ligation and nested PCR reads with MiXCR, one entry per CDR3 protein. The table records roughly 100,000 distinct CDR3 sequences, approximately 15% of them present only once. Cells stained for CD3, CD4, CD8, CD45RA, CD27 and viability were sorted into four CD45RA/CD27 subsets. General study results and limits: Especially in CD8 cells, naive repertoires contained a few larger clonotypes, possibly CD45RA-re-expressing memory cells. Over 95% of naive TCR sequences appeared only once after error correction, unlike memory subsets.

The sequence was obtained from a human donor in good health. The source material was naive CD8+ T cells from blood. The gene calls are TRBV7-9 and TRBJ1-5, with TRBD1 as a possible D gene (6 bases). The CDR3, as DNA: TGTGCCAGCAGCCAGGGACAATTTAGCAATCAGCCCCAGCATTTT. Translated, it gives CASSQGQFSNQPQHF. Variable domain in full (rest from reference TRBV7-9 and TRBJ1-5): DTGVSQNPRHKITKRGQNVTFRCDPISEHNRLYWYRQTLGQGPEFLTYFQNEAQLEKSRLLSDRFSAERPKGSFSTLEIQRTEQGDSAMYLCASSQGQFSNQPQHFGDGTRLSIL.